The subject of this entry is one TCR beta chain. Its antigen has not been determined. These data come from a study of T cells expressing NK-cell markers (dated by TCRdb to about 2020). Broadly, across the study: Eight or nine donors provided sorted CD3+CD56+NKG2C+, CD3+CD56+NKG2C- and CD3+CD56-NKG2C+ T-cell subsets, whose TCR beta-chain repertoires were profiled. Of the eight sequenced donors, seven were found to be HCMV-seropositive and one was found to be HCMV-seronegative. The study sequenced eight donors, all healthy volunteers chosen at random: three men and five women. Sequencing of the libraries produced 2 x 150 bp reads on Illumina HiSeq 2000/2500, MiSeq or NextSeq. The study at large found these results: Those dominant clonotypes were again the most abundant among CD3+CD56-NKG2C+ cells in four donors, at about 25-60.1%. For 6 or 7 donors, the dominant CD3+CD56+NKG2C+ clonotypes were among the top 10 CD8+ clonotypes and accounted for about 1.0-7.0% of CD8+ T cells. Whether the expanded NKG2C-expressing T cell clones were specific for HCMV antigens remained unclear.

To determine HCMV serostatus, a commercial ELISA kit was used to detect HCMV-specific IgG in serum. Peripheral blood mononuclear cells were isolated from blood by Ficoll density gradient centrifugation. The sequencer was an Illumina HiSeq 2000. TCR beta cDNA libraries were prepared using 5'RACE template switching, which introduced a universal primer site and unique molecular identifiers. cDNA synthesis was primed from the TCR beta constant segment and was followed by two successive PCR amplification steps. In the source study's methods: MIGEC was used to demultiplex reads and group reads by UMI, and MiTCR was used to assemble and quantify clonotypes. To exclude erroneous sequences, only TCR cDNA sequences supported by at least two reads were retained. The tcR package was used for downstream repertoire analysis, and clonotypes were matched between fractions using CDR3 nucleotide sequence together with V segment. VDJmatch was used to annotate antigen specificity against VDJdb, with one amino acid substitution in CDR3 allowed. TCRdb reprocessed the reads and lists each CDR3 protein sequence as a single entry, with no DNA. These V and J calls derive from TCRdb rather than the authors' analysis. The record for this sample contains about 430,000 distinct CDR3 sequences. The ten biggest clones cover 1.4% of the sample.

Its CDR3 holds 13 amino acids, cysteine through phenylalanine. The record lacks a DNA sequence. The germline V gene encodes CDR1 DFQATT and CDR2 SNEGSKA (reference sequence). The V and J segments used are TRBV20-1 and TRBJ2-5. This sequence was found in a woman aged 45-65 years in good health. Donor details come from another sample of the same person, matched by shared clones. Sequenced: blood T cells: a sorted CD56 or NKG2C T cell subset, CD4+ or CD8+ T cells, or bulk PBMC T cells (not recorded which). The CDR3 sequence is CSARETSRLTQYF.